The entry below gives a single T cell receptor beta chain sequence along with its context. These data come from a study of blood T cell repertoires in COVID-19. The overall study: The study drew acute and convalescent COVID-19 samples from the United States, Italy and Spain.

Original methodology: Amplification of reference gene primers was used by the study to estimate nucleated cell counts. Some clones are missing from TCRdb's copy, which holds only in-frame ones; the method was immunoSEQ multiplex PCR. That table gives V, J and clone size, and the DNA gave D and trimming. The profile shows tens of thousands of clones, approximately 89% of them singletons. Germline values: CDR1 SGHRS, CDR2 YFSETQ. The CDR3 length is 14 residues. V was pared by 0 bases and J by 4 bases, with 7 bases between. Material for sequencing was peripheral blood. The clonotype originates from a woman between 70 and 85 years old with acute or convalescent COVID-19. The chain employs TRBV5-1 and TRBJ1-4; no reliable D call. The DNA for the CDR3 is TGCGCCAGCAGCTTGGGTGGAGATAATGAAAAACTGTTTTTT. This encodes CASSLGGDNEKLFF.